This TCR beta chain was obtained from a study of blood T cell repertoires in COVID-19. The sample holds one count of this clone. The data were produced by immunoSEQ multiplex PCR, yet TCRdb's version contains in-frame clones alone and is incomplete. The sample shows about 68,000 clones, 65% to 90% of them seen only once. V lost 6 bases, J lost 0 bases, and 12 bases lay in between. The CDR3 loop spans 15 amino acids. The germline V gene has CDR1 MNHEY and CDR2 SVGAGI. This TCR came from a woman between 55 and 75 years old with acute or convalescent COVID-19. Source material: peripheral blood. The rearrangement uses TRBV6-5 and TRBJ1-5; D perhaps matches TRBD1 (6 bases). The CDR3 sequence: CASSSDRYSNQPQHF. DNA of the CDR3: TGTGCCAGCAGCTCGGACAGATATAGCAATCAGCCCCAGCATTTT.